These T cell receptor beta chains were read from a single sample in a study of blood T cell repertoires in COVID-19. Data came from immunoSEQ multiplex PCR; TCRdb stores just in-frame clones and leaves some out. The sample records about 150,000 clones, 84% being singletons. The specimen sequenced was PBMCs or T cells enriched from blood (not recorded which). The receptors stem from a man aged 50 or older who had recovered from COVID-19. CDR3s include the opening cysteine and the closing phenylalanine or tryptophan. Fields, in order: clone size, D gene, J gene, V gene, CDR3 protein, CDR3 DNA. The D gene is left open where the match is weak. The size field is filled for only some rows; it gives once, few, many or a size class.

>.|.|TRBJ1-3|TRBV30
CAWIRNGNTIYF
TGTGCCTGGATCAGGAATGGAAACACCATATATTTT
>.|.|TRBJ2-3|TRBV12-3/TRBV12-4
CASMKRRTDTQYF
TGTGCCAGCATGAAGCGACGCACAGATACGCAGTATTTT
>.|.|TRBJ2-5|TRBV5-1
CASSLSEETQYF
TGCGCCAGCAGCTTGTCAGAAGAGACCCAGTACTTC
>.|.|TRBJ2-3|TRBV5-1
CASSPESSTDTQYF
TGCGCCAGCAGCCCCGAGTCTAGCACAGATACGCAGTATTTT
>.|.|TRBJ2-7|TRBV30
CAWSLRGTGSYEQYF
TGTGCCTGGAGTCTTCGGGGGACGGGCTCCTACGAGCAGTACTTC
>.|TRBD1|TRBJ2-5|TRBV10-3
CAITSPQRDRGRAGPAAIGETQYF
TGTGCCATCACCAGCCCTCAACGGGACAGGGGTAGGGCGGGTCCTGCAGCGATTGGAGAGACCCAGTACTTC
>.|.|TRBJ1-1|TRBV3-1/TRBV3-2
CASSQVQGTTEAFF
TGTGCCAGCAGCCAAGTACAGGGAACCACTGAAGCTTTCTTT
>.|.|TRBJ2-7|TRBV2
CASREYYEQYF
TGTGCCAGCAGGGAATACTACGAGCAGTACTTC
>.|TRBD2|TRBJ2-1|TRBV11-2
CASSLVASGGGTQFF
TGTGCCAGCAGCTTAGTCGCTAGCGGGGGGGGAACCCAGTTCTTC
>.|TRBD1|TRBJ2-6|TRBV5-1
CASSLFGTGGSGANVLTF
TGCGCCAGCAGCTTGTTTGGGACAGGGGGCTCTGGGGCCAACGTCCTGACTTTC
>.|.|TRBJ1-4|TRBV3-1/TRBV3-2
CASRKGATNEKLFF
TGTGCCAGCAGAAAGGGAGCAACTAATGAAAAACTGTTTTTT
>.|.|TRBJ1-6|TRBV7-4
CASSPGNGNSPLHF
TGTGCCAGCAGCCCGGGAAACGGGAATTCACCCCTCCACTTT
>.|.|TRBJ1-6|TRBV9
CASSPRSGDSPLHF
TGTGCCAGCAGCCCCAGGTCAGGGGATTCACCCCTCCACTTT
>.|.|TRBJ1-2|TRBV11-2
CASSLDLANYGYTF
TGTGCCAGCAGCTTAGATCTAGCCAACTATGGCTACACCTTC
>few|.|TRBJ2-1|TRBV2
CASSVLEGHEQFF
TGTGCCAGCAGTGTTTTGGAGGGACATGAGCAGTTCTTC
>.|.|TRBJ1-4|TRBV6-7
CASSHTRYEKLFF
TGTGCCAGCAGCCACACCAGGTATGAAAAACTGTTTTTT
>.|TRBD1|TRBJ2-3|TRBV6-6
CASSRPQGAITDTQYF
TGTGCCAGCAGTCGACCACAGGGGGCTATTACAGATACGCAGTATTTT
>.|TRBD1|TRBJ1-3|TRBV4-2
CASSPLTGIGNTIYF
TGTGCCAGCAGCCCCCTGACAGGGATCGGAAACACCATATATTTT
>.|.|TRBJ2-1|TRBV5-1
CASSPLAYPYNEQFF
TGCGCCAGCAGCCCGCTAGCGTACCCTTACAATGAGCAGTTCTTC
>.|TRBD1|TRBJ1-5|TRBV4-3
CASSQEGSDPAGQYSNQPQHF
TGCGCCAGCAGCCAAGAAGGGTCGGACCCCGCGGGACAGTATAGCAATCAGCCCCAGCATTTT
>.|.|TRBJ2-7|TRBV18
CASSPEQGYEQYF
TGTGCCAGCTCACCCGAACAGGGCTACGAGCAGTACTTC
>.|.|TRBJ1-3|TRBV7-4
CASSSQACSGNTIYF
TGTGCCAGCAGCTCACAGGCTTGCTCTGGAAACACCATATATTTT
>.|TRBD1|TRBJ1-4|TRBV7-8
CASSLGWYGVGTGGNEKLFF
TGTGCCAGCAGCTTAGGGTGGTACGGGGTCGGGACAGGTGGGAATGAAAAACTGTTTTTT
>.|TRBD1|TRBJ1-6|TRBV18
CASSPRTGHSPLHF
TGTGCCAGCTCACCGAGGACAGGGCATTCACCCCTCCACTTT
>.|.|TRBJ2-1|TRBV11-2
CASSLGLLYNEQFF
TGTGCCAGCAGCTTAGGTCTACTATACAATGAGCAGTTCTTC
>.|.|TRBJ2-7|TRBV29-1
CSVAQVMPYEQYF
TGCAGCGTTGCCCAGGTCATGCCCTACGAGCAGTACTTC
>.|TRBD2|TRBJ2-3|TRBV9
CASSVGSGGHGDTQYF
TGTGCCAGCAGCGTAGGGTCGGGGGGGCACGGAGATACGCAGTATTTT
>.|TRBD1|TRBJ2-5|TRBV10-3
CAISVGRGQTETQYF
TGTGCCATCAGTGTTGGTAGGGGGCAAACCGAGACCCAGTACTTC
>.|.|TRBJ2-5|TRBV7-2
CASSPHAGIETQYF
TGTGCCAGCAGCCCACACGCGGGGATTGAGACCCAGTACTTC
>.|.|TRBJ2-7|TRBV7-9
CASSSGSAYEQYF
TGTGCCAGCAGTTCAGGGTCTGCCTACGAGCAGTACTTC
>.|TRBD2|TRBJ2-7|TRBV7-2
CASSLTAGGSYEQYF
TGTGCCAGCAGCTTAACAGCGGGGGGATCCTACGAGCAGTACTTC
>.|.|TRBJ2-3|TRBV19
CASSIGLLTDTQYF
TGTGCCAGTAGTATTGGGCTCCTCACAGATACGCAGTATTTT
>.|.|TRBJ2-7|TRBV18
CASSLRQESSYEQYF
TGTGCCAGCTCACTTCGACAGGAGAGCTCCTACGAGCAGTACTTC
>.|TRBD2|TRBJ2-5|TRBV2
CASSETGLAGTPGWTQYF
TGTGCCAGCAGTGAAACGGGACTAGCGGGGACACCTGGGTGGACCCAGTACTTC
>.|.|TRBJ2-2|TRBV9
CASSGQMNTGELFF
TGTGCCAGCAGCGGGCAGATGAACACCGGGGAGCTGTTTTTT
>.|TRBD1|TRBJ1-3|TRBV18
CASSPPGTAGGNTIYF
TGTGCCAGCTCACCTCCCGGGACAGCAGGGGGAAACACCATATATTTT
>.|TRBD2|TRBJ2-2|TRBV7-2
CASRAPLLTSGGWELFF
TGTGCCAGCAGAGCCCCCCTCTTGACTAGCGGGGGATGGGAGCTGTTTTTT
>.|.|TRBJ1-4|TRBV5-1
CASSLLGSTTTNEKLFF
TGCGCCAGCAGCTTGTTGGGGAGCACAACAACTAATGAAAAACTGTTTTTT